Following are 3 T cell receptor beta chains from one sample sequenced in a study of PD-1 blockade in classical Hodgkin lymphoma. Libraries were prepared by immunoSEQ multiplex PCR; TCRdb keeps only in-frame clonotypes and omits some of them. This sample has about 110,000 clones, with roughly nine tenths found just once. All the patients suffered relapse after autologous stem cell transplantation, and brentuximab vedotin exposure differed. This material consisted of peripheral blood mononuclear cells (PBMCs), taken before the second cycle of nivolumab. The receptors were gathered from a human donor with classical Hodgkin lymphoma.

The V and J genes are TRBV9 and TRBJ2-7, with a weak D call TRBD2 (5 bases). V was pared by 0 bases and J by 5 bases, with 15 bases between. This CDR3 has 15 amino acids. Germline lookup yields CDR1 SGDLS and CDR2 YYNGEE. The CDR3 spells CASSVGSSSGHEQYF. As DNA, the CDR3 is TGTGCCAGCAGCGTAGGGTCTAGCTCCGGTCACGAGCAGTACTTC.

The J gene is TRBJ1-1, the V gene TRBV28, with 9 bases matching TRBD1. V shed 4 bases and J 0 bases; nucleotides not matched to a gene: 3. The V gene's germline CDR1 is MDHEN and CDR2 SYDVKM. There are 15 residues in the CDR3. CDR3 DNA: TGTGCCAGCAGTTCGACAGGGGGGGTGAACACTGAAGCTTTCTTT. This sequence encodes CASSSTGGVNTEAFF.

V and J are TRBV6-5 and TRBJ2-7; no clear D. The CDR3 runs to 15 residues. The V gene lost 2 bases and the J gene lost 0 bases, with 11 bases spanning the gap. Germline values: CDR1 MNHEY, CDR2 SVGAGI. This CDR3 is CASSYDWASSYEQYF. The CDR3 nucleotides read TGTGCCAGCAGTTACGATTGGGCCAGCTCCTACGAGCAGTACTTC.